This TCR beta chain was identified in a study of PD-1 blockade in classical Hodgkin lymphoma. Study conclusions and caveats: Complete responders started with a diversity level that resembled newly diagnosed patients at baseline. Why repertoires differed is undefined; disease activity or prior therapy possibly contributed. Those patients who began receiving nivolumab less than 1 year after ASCT had lower diversity, and they were excluded.

About this clone itself: The antigen is undetermined.

The assay was immunoSEQ multiplex PCR, and TCRdb's table has in-frame clones only and misses some. The sample contains approximately 150,000 clones, approximately 81% of which appear only once. Each of the patients experienced relapse following autologous stem cell transplantation, and their brentuximab vedotin exposure differed. This CDR3 region has 16 residues. CDR1 is SGDLS, CDR2 YYNGEE, per germline. V lost 0 bases to trimming and J lost 6 bases, with 17 bases between them. The receptor comes from a human donor with classical Hodgkin lymphoma. This sequence joins TRBV9 and TRBJ2-3; possibly TRBD2 for D (6 bases). The specimen was peripheral blood mononuclear cells (PBMCs), collected before the second cycle of nivolumab. CDR3 region: CASSVVGSGVGDTQYF. In DNA form, the CDR3 reads TGTGCCAGCAGCGTAGTGGGTAGCGGTGTTGGGGATACGCAGTATTTT.